What follows are 22 T cell receptor beta chains derived from one specimen sequenced in a study of cytomegalovirus exposure and HLA in healthy donors. PCR amplification relied on 60 Vbeta primers (plus 13 Jbeta primers). Profiling relied on immunoSEQ multiplex PCR, and the TCRdb table lists in-frame clones only, not all of them. The sample has fewer than 250,000 clones, 65% to 80% seen once. The sequenced sample was PBMCs. The source is a man aged 35 to 55 in good health and CMV-seronegative.

V gene TRBV7-2 combines with J gene TRBJ2-3; TRBD2 matches at 8 bases. V dropped 1 base and J dropped 6; count of bases not matched to a gene: 3. The CDR3 length is 14 residues. Per the germline V gene, CDR1 is SGHTA and CDR2 is FQGNSA. CDR3 DNA: TGTGCCAGCAGCTTAGTCGGGGGGGCGGATACGCAGTATTTT. Amino acids: CASSLVGGADTQYF.

This rearrangement joins TRBV6-6 to TRBJ2-1; D uncertain. CDR1 is MNHNY and CDR2 is SVGAGI in the germline V gene (reference sequence). This CDR3 comprises 13 residues. V lost 0 bases and J 9 bases, leaving 9 bases between the germline ends. CDR3 amino acids: CASSYSALVEQFF. The CDR3 nucleotides read TGTGCCAGCAGTTACTCCGCCCTAGTTGAGCAGTTCTTC.

The chain joins TRBV6-5 to TRBJ2-3, with D possibly TRBD1 on 6 matching bases. Trimming removed 0 bases from V and 5 bases from J, with 12 bases in between. CDR1 MNHEY and CDR2 SVGAGI come from the germline V gene. CDR3 length: 15 amino acids. CDR3 coding DNA: TGTGCCAGCAGTTACTCGGGGACCAGGGGAGATACGCAGTATTTT. It specifies CASSYSGTRGDTQYF.

The rearrangement joins TRBV7-3 to TRBJ2-1; 9 nucleotides line up with TRBD2. The germline V gene has CDR1 SGHTA and CDR2 FQGTGA. CDR3 length: 14 residues. The V and J ends lost 2 bases and 7 bases, in that order; junction bases with no gene match: 3. Written as DNA, the CDR3 is TGTGCCAGCAGCTTAGCGGGGGGGAGTAATGAGCAGTTCTTC. Its protein is CASSLAGGSNEQFF.

V usage is TRBV6-6 and J usage is TRBJ1-5; D not resolved. The CDR3 covers 14 residues. Germline values: CDR1 MNHNY, CDR2 SVGAGI (reference sequence). V was shortened by 7 bases and J by 5 bases, with 15 bases between the two germline ends. The CDR3: CASTSRGGYQPQHF. The CDR3 nucleotides read TGTGCCAGCACAAGCCGAGGAGGGTATCAGCCCCAGCATTTT.

The chain links TRBV14 to TRBJ2-7; possibly TRBD2 for D (7 bases). Trimming took 3 bases from V and 2 from J, leaving 14 bases between them. Germline V gene lookup returns CDR1 SGHDN and CDR2 FVKESK. The CDR3 sequence is 15 residues long. The CDR3 nucleotides are TGTGCCAGCAGCCATCAGCGGGACACCCCCTACGAGCAGTACTTC. Translated, it gives CASSHQRDTPYEQYF.

The chain carries TRBV5-1 and TRBJ2-1; 15 positions agree with TRBD2. The V segment lost 5 bases and the J segment 2 bases; nucleotides outside the gene matches: 5. CDR1 is SGHRS, CDR2 YFSETQ, per germline. The CDR3 is made up of 17 amino acids. The CDR3: CASRSGTSGRTYNEQFF. The CDR3 coding sequence is TGCGCCAGCAGATCCGGGACTAGCGGGAGGACCTACAATGAGCAGTTCTTC.

The chain combines TRBV10-1 with TRBJ2-7; 9 bases match TRBD2. Germline values: CDR1 WNHNN, CDR2 SYGVQD (reference sequence). V was clipped by 6 bases and J by 2 bases; unmatched bases: 5. The CDR3 loop spans 14 amino acids. CDR3 nucleotide sequence: TGCGCCAGCAGCTCTAGCGGGAACCCCTACGAGCAGTACTTC. Translating gives CASSSSGNPYEQYF.

V is TRBV7-2 and J is TRBJ2-3; the match to TRBD1 covers 12 bases. V lost 5 bases and J lost 0; bases outside the gene matches: 12. Germline-derived CDR1 and CDR2 are SGHTA and FQGNSA. This CDR3 is 19 amino acids long. CDR3 in amino acids: CASSLAPGQGAESTDTQYF. The CDR3 DNA reads TGTGCCAGCAGCCTGGCCCCGGGACAGGGGGCGGAAAGCACAGATACGCAGTATTTT.

V and J are TRBV9 and TRBJ2-7; D perhaps matches TRBD1 (6 bases). V gave up 6 bases and J gave up 3 bases, with 19 bases separating them. CDR1 is SGDLS and CDR2 is YYNGEE in the germline V gene. The CDR3 is made up of 15 amino acids. Written as DNA, the CDR3 is TGTGCCAGCAACCTAGAGGGGCTCAGGGGCTACGAGCAGTACTTC. Translating it yields CASNLEGLRGYEQYF.

The chain joins TRBV4-3 to TRBJ1-5, with 9 nucleotides matching TRBD1. V shed 1 base and J 7 bases; nucleotides not matched to a gene: 5. Germline V lookup: CDR1 LGHNA, CDR2 YSLEER. The CDR3 has 15 residues. In DNA form, the CDR3 reads TGCGCCAGCAGCCAAGGGACAGGGGTCAACCAGCCCCAGCATTTT. Amino acids: CASSQGTGVNQPQHF.

The chain is built from TRBV27 and TRBJ2-7; 11 nucleotides align to TRBD1. Germline V gene data show CDR1 as MNHEY and CDR2 as SMNVEV (reference sequence). CDR3 length: 15 residues. After removal of 6 bases from V and 6 bases from J, the junction contained 10 bases not matched to a gene. As DNA, the CDR3 is TGTGCCAGCAGACCCTCCGGGACAGGGGGGTCCGAGCAGTACTTC. It codes for CASRPSGTGGSEQYF.

The chain has TRBV18 and TRBJ1-2; no reliable D call. Trimming shortened V by 6 bases and J by 7 bases, and 15 bases separated the two germline ends. The CDR3 has 13 residues. The germline CDR1 and CDR2 sequences are KGHSH and LQKENI. In DNA, the CDR3 is TGTGCCAGCTCTTCGACCCCCCCGGGTGGCTACACCTTC. This codes for CASSSTPPGGYTF.

The gene calls are TRBV28 and TRBJ1-3; TRBD1 is a possible D gene (5 bases). Trimming shortened V by 3 bases and J by 3 bases, and 12 bases separated the two germline ends. The CDR3 extends over 15 amino acids. Germline assignment: CDR1 MDHEN and CDR2 SYDVKM. The CDR3 loop is CASSFGGFGGNTIYF. CDR3 sequence (DNA): TGTGCCAGCAGTTTTGGGGGGTTCGGTGGAAACACCATATATTTT.

The J gene is TRBJ2-2, the V gene TRBV7-9, with D unresolved. The V and J ends lost 3 bases and 2 bases respectively, with 7 bases between them. Germline V gene lookup returns CDR1 SEHNR and CDR2 FQNEAQ (reference sequence). CDR3 length: 14 residues. The CDR3 DNA sequence: TGTGCCAGCAGCTTTCTAGTTAACACCGGGGAGCTGTTTTTT. Amino acids: CASSFLVNTGELFF.

This clone showed up just once. The V gene is TRBV27, the J gene TRBJ2-7; 7 positions match TRBD2. V shed 3 bases, J shed 10 bases, and the junction held 9 bases outside the gene matches. Germline V gives CDR1 MNHEY, CDR2 SMNVEV (reference sequence). This CDR3 is 13 amino acids long. As DNA, the CDR3 is TGTGCCAGCAGTTTCGGGCGGGAGCCTCGTCAGTACTTC. This translates into CASSFGREPRQYF.

The chain couples TRBV4-3 to TRBJ2-2; 8 bases map to TRBD1. The CDR3 is made up of 19 amino acids. Looked up from germline, CDR1 is LGHNA and CDR2 is YSLEER. V gave up 0 bases and J gave up 3 bases; unmatched junction bases: 12. CDR3 nucleotides: TGCGCCAGCAGCCAAGATTGGACAGGGACAAATAGGTACACCGGGGAGCTGTTTTTT. Translating gives CASSQDWTGTNRYTGELFF.

This clone has just one count. The chain links TRBV25-1 to TRBJ1-1, with D tentatively TRBD1 (5 bases). The germline gives CDR1 MGHDK, CDR2 SYGVNS. V shed 0 bases and J shed 8 bases, with 13 bases lying between them. The CDR3 is 14 amino acids. In nucleotides, the CDR3 is TGTGCCAGCAGTGAATATGGGACGGGACTCGAAGCTTTCTTT. Its protein product is CASSEYGTGLEAFF.

This chain joins TRBV7-8 and TRBJ1-3; possibly TRBD1 for D (6 bases). V lost 1 base, J lost 6 bases, and 10 bases lay in between. The V gene's germline CDR1 is SGHVS and CDR2 FQNEAQ. The CDR3 covers 14 residues. The CDR3 reads CASSLGQEKNTIYF. The CDR3, as DNA: TGTGCCAGCAGCTTAGGACAGGAGAAAAACACCATATATTTT.

V gene TRBV4-3 combines with J gene TRBJ1-2, with TRBD1 as a possible D gene (6 bases). The germline V and J ends were trimmed by 0 bases and 6 bases, with 8 bases remaining between them. CDR3 length: 13 residues. The germline V gene has CDR1 LGHNA and CDR2 YSLEER. CDR3 sequence reads: CASSQETGNGYTF. The CDR3 nucleotides are TGCGCCAGCAGCCAAGAAACAGGGAATGGCTACACCTTC.

The chain couples TRBV18 to TRBJ2-7; 7 nucleotides agree with TRBD1. The junction had 9 bases not matched to a gene; V was cut back by 4 bases and J by 3 bases. Looked up from germline, CDR1 is KGHSH and CDR2 is LQKENI. This CDR3 is built from 15 residues. The CDR3 region is CASSLPPGQLYEQYF. CDR3 in DNA: TGTGCCAGCTCACTGCCCCCGGGACAGCTCTACGAGCAGTACTTC.

The chain recombines TRBV27 with TRBJ1-2; D gene uncertain. The germline V and J ends were trimmed by 0 bases and 3 bases, with 14 bases remaining between them. The germline gives CDR1 MNHEY, CDR2 SMNVEV (reference sequence). This CDR3 contains 16 residues. The CDR3 sequence: CASSLSFGPVDYGYTF. The CDR3 DNA is TGTGCCAGCAGTTTATCCTTTGGGCCGGTGGACTATGGCTACACCTTC.